This is a list of T cell receptor beta chains from one sample in a study of regulatory T cells in long-lasting Graves disease. TCRdb re-analysed the multiplex PCR reads in MiXCR, keeping a single row per CDR3 protein. The table has 350,000 to 500,000 distinct CDR3 sequences, roughly 21% seen once. Sequences were derived from peripheral blood mononuclear cells (PBMCs), sampled when the disease was refractory, from a patient treated with antithyroid drugs. All receptors derive from a female donor with Graves disease. Each CDR3 is given with its conserved first and last residue. D genes are given only for firm matches. Not all rows give a size; the values are once, few, many and, for expanded clones, a class.

V gene: TRBV9; clone size: once; J gene: TRBJ1-2; D gene: .; CDR3 protein: CASSAREALYGYTF; CDR3 DNA: TGTGCCAGCAGCGCAAGAGAGGCCCTCTATGGCTACACCTTC
V gene: TRBV18; clone size: .; J gene: TRBJ2-7; D gene: .; CDR3 protein: CASSPGIGYEQYF; CDR3 DNA: TGTGCCAGCTCACCAGGGATAGGGTACGAGCAGTACTTC
V gene: TRBV12-3/TRBV12-4; clone size: few; J gene: TRBJ2-1; D gene: .; CDR3 protein: CASGGRQGYNEQFF; CDR3 DNA: TGTGCCAGCGGGGGGAGACAGGGCTACAATGAGCAGTTCTTC
V gene: TRBV30; clone size: .; J gene: TRBJ2-2; D gene: TRBD2; CDR3 protein: CAWSLSGRALGELFF; CDR3 DNA: TGTGCCTGGAGTTTAAGCGGGAGGGCCCTCGGGGAGCTGTTTTTT
V gene: TRBV2; clone size: many; J gene: TRBJ1-2; D gene: TRBD1; CDR3 protein: CASSARGQGVGGYTF; CDR3 DNA: TGTGCCAGCAGTGCCAGGGGACAGGGCGTTGGTGGCTACACCTTC
V gene: TRBV7-3; clone size: .; J gene: TRBJ2-2; D gene: .; CDR3 protein: CASSFFGGDTGELFF; CDR3 DNA: TGTGCCAGCAGCTTCTTTGGGGGAGACACCGGGGAGCTGTTTTTT
V gene: TRBV3-1; clone size: many; J gene: TRBJ2-7; D gene: .; CDR3 protein: CASSQDEGRRARYEQYF; CDR3 DNA: TGTGCCAGCAGCCAAGATGAGGGACGAAGAGCTCGGTACGAGCAGTACTTC
V gene: TRBV25-1; clone size: .; J gene: TRBJ2-3; D gene: .; CDR3 protein: CASMFVDTQYF; CDR3 DNA: TGTGCCAGCATGTTTGTAGATACGCAGTATTTT
V gene: TRBV28; clone size: many; J gene: TRBJ1-5; D gene: .; CDR3 protein: CASMETDINQPQHF; CDR3 DNA: TGTGCCAGCATGGAGACAGATATCAATCAGCCCCAGCATTTT
V gene: TRBV2; clone size: many; J gene: TRBJ2-7; D gene: TRBD1; CDR3 protein: CASSEVGQGRSEQYF; CDR3 DNA: TGTGCCAGCAGTGAAGTGGGACAGGGTCGGAGCGAGCAGTACTTC
V gene: TRBV2; clone size: many; J gene: TRBJ2-7; D gene: .; CDR3 protein: CASSLRNEQYF; CDR3 DNA: TGTGCCAGCAGCTTAAGGAATGAGCAGTACTTC
V gene: TRBV2; clone size: many; J gene: TRBJ2-7; D gene: TRBD2; CDR3 protein: CASSEPTSGRDLTYEQYF; CDR3 DNA: TGTGCCAGCAGTGAACCGACTAGCGGGAGGGATCTCACCTACGAGCAGTACTTC
V gene: TRBV5-1; clone size: .; J gene: TRBJ1-1; D gene: TRBD1; CDR3 protein: CASMGQGGIEAFF; CDR3 DNA: TGCGCCAGCATGGGGCAGGGGGGGATTGAAGCTTTCTTT
V gene: TRBV6-1; clone size: few; J gene: TRBJ2-5; D gene: TRBD2; CDR3 protein: CASSEEPWSGRVSGETQYF; CDR3 DNA: TGTGCCAGCAGTGAAGAACCGTGGAGCGGGAGGGTTAGTGGTGAGACCCAGTACTTC
V gene: TRBV6-1; clone size: many; J gene: TRBJ1-1; D gene: TRBD1; CDR3 protein: CASSQGTAGSTEAFF; CDR3 DNA: TGTGCCAGCAGTCAAGGGACAGCGGGTTCCACTGAAGCTTTCTTT
V gene: TRBV28; clone size: many; J gene: TRBJ2-7; D gene: TRBD1; CDR3 protein: CASSSTGFREQYF; CDR3 DNA: TGTGCCAGCAGTTCGACAGGGTTTAGGGAGCAGTACTTC
V gene: TRBV5-6; clone size: .; J gene: TRBJ1-3; D gene: TRBD1; CDR3 protein: CASSYTTGGYSGNTIYF; CDR3 DNA: TGTGCCAGCAGCTACACGACAGGGGGTTACTCTGGAAACACCATATATTTT
V gene: TRBV7-9; clone size: .; J gene: TRBJ2-7; D gene: TRBD1; CDR3 protein: CASSLAPGQASYEQYF; CDR3 DNA: TGTGCCAGCAGCTTAGCCCCCGGACAGGCCAGCTACGAGCAGTACTTC
V gene: TRBV27; clone size: few; J gene: TRBJ1-1; D gene: .; CDR3 protein: CASSSTSGVAEAFF; CDR3 DNA: TGTGCCAGCAGTTCAACGTCGGGGGTCGCTGAAGCTTTCTTT
V gene: TRBV11-3; clone size: .; J gene: TRBJ2-2; D gene: .; CDR3 protein: CASSPVGRMNTGELFF; CDR3 DNA: TGTGCCAGCAGCCCAGTAGGACGGATGAACACCGGGGAGCTGTTTTTT
V gene: TRBV7-8; clone size: .; J gene: TRBJ2-6; D gene: .; CDR3 protein: CASSSSRAGANVLTF; CDR3 DNA: TGTGCCAGCAGTTCTTCTAGGGCTGGGGCCAACGTCCTGACTTTC
V gene: TRBV13; clone size: many; J gene: TRBJ1-2; D gene: TRBD1; CDR3 protein: CASSSTRDRADYGYTF; CDR3 DNA: TGTGCCAGCAGCTCCACCCGGGACAGAGCGGACTATGGCTACACCTTC
V gene: TRBV28; clone size: .; J gene: TRBJ2-1; D gene: TRBD2; CDR3 protein: CASSPELAGARGQFF; CDR3 DNA: TGTGCCAGCAGTCCCGAACTAGCGGGGGCGCGAGGACAGTTCTTC
V gene: TRBV19; clone size: .; J gene: TRBJ2-2; D gene: .; CDR3 protein: CATNRAVNTGELFF; CDR3 DNA: TGTGCCACTAACCGAGCAGTAAACACCGGGGAGCTGTTTTTT
V gene: TRBV3-1; clone size: few; J gene: TRBJ2-2; D gene: .; CDR3 protein: CASSQGQYTGELFF; CDR3 DNA: TGTGCCAGCAGCCAAGGACAGTACACCGGGGAGCTGTTTTTT
V gene: TRBV19; clone size: .; J gene: TRBJ1-1; D gene: .; CDR3 protein: CASSIASEAFF; CDR3 DNA: TGTGCCAGTAGTATAGCTTCTGAAGCTTTCTTT
V gene: TRBV6-1; clone size: many; J gene: TRBJ2-7; D gene: .; CDR3 protein: CASSEAGRPYEQYF; CDR3 DNA: TGTGCCAGCAGTGAAGCGGGCAGGCCCTACGAGCAGTACTTC
V gene: TRBV12-3/TRBV12-4; clone size: many; J gene: TRBJ2-2; D gene: .; CDR3 protein: CASSWPTGELFF; CDR3 DNA: TGTGCCAGCAGTTGGCCCACCGGGGAGCTGTTTTTT
V gene: TRBV3-1; clone size: few; J gene: TRBJ1-5; D gene: .; CDR3 protein: CASSQGGLSNQPQHF; CDR3 DNA: TGTGCCAGCAGCCAAGGGGGCTTAAGCAATCAGCCCCAGCATTTT
V gene: TRBV3-1; clone size: many; J gene: TRBJ2-5; D gene: TRBD2; CDR3 protein: CASSPGTSPWETQYF; CDR3 DNA: TGTGCCAGCAGCCCCGGGACTAGCCCCTGGGAGACCCAGTACTTC
V gene: TRBV27; clone size: many; J gene: TRBJ2-7; D gene: TRBD2; CDR3 protein: CASSPSGSSYEQYF; CDR3 DNA: TGTGCCAGCAGTCCTAGCGGGAGTTCCTACGAGCAGTACTTC
V gene: TRBV3-1; clone size: many; J gene: TRBJ2-5; D gene: TRBD2; CDR3 protein: CASSHRTSGAHQETQYF; CDR3 DNA: TGTGCCAGCAGCCACCGAACTAGCGGAGCCCACCAAGAGACCCAGTACTTC
V gene: TRBV4-1; clone size: few; J gene: TRBJ1-4; D gene: .; CDR3 protein: CASSQVGLLSEKLFF; CDR3 DNA: TGCGCCAGCAGCCAAGTAGGACTGTTGTCGGAAAAACTGTTTTTT
V gene: TRBV15; clone size: many; J gene: TRBJ2-5; D gene: .; CDR3 protein: CATSRDGGLGTQYF; CDR3 DNA: TGTGCCACCAGCAGAGACGGTGGGTTAGGGACCCAGTACTTC
V gene: TRBV28; clone size: many; J gene: TRBJ1-1; D gene: TRBD1; CDR3 protein: CASNTPGTGNTEAFF; CDR3 DNA: TGTGCCAGCAATACCCCCGGGACAGGAAACACTGAAGCTTTCTTT
V gene: TRBV5-1; clone size: few; J gene: TRBJ2-7; D gene: .; CDR3 protein: CASSRDNLSYEQYF; CDR3 DNA: TGCGCCAGCAGCAGGGACAATCTATCCTACGAGCAGTACTTC
V gene: TRBV18; clone size: .; J gene: TRBJ1-4; D gene: TRBD1; CDR3 protein: CASSPTTGVGEKLFF; CDR3 DNA: TGTGCCAGCTCACCGACGACAGGGGTTGGGGAAAAACTGTTTTTT
V gene: TRBV29-1; clone size: many; J gene: TRBJ2-7; D gene: TRBD2; CDR3 protein: CSVVTSGIEQYF; CDR3 DNA: TGCAGCGTTGTAACTAGCGGGATTGAGCAGTACTTC
V gene: TRBV5-1; clone size: few; J gene: TRBJ2-7; D gene: TRBD1; CDR3 protein: CASSFTQGASYEQYF; CDR3 DNA: TGCGCCAGCAGCTTTACGCAGGGGGCTTCATACGAGCAGTACTTC
V gene: TRBV28; clone size: many; J gene: TRBJ2-6; D gene: TRBD1; CDR3 protein: CASSSPGGSGANVLTF; CDR3 DNA: TGTGCCAGCAGTTCCCCAGGGGGCTCTGGGGCCAACGTCCTGACTTTC
V gene: TRBV12-3/TRBV12-4; clone size: many; J gene: TRBJ2-1; D gene: .; CDR3 protein: CASSPTGNEQFF; CDR3 DNA: TGTGCCAGCAGCCCTACTGGTAATGAGCAGTTCTTC
V gene: TRBV28; clone size: .; J gene: TRBJ2-1; D gene: TRBD2; CDR3 protein: CASSFPSGKSSYNEQFF; CDR3 DNA: TGTGCCAGCAGTTTCCCTAGCGGGAAGAGCTCCTACAATGAGCAGTTCTTC
V gene: TRBV27; clone size: few; J gene: TRBJ2-7; D gene: .; CDR3 protein: CASSPWSTAYEQYF; CDR3 DNA: TGTGCCAGCAGCCCTTGGTCGACCGCCTACGAGCAGTACTTC
V gene: TRBV11-2; clone size: many; J gene: TRBJ2-7; D gene: .; CDR3 protein: CASSPRHLITMEQYF; CDR3 DNA: TGTGCCAGCAGTCCCCGTCATTTGATTACGATGGAGCAGTACTTC
V gene: TRBV11-1; clone size: many; J gene: TRBJ1-1; D gene: .; CDR3 protein: CTSSLGRYLGDTEAFF; CDR3 DNA: TGTACCAGCAGCTTAGGAAGGTACTTGGGGGACACTGAAGCTTTCTTT
V gene: TRBV28; clone size: many; J gene: TRBJ2-7; D gene: .; CDR3 protein: CASSFRIQIGGYEQYF; CDR3 DNA: TGTGCCAGCAGTTTTCGGATCCAGATCGGGGGCTACGAGCAGTACTTC
V gene: TRBV2; clone size: many; J gene: TRBJ1-1; D gene: TRBD1; CDR3 protein: CASSVDRDPTEAFF; CDR3 DNA: TGTGCCAGCAGTGTAGACAGGGATCCCACTGAAGCTTTCTTT
V gene: TRBV29-1; clone size: .; J gene: TRBJ2-5; D gene: TRBD2; CDR3 protein: CSAEGTSGWVQETQYF; CDR3 DNA: TGCAGCGCTGAAGGGACTAGCGGATGGGTCCAAGAGACCCAGTACTTC
V gene: TRBV6-5; clone size: .; J gene: TRBJ2-2; D gene: TRBD1; CDR3 protein: CASSWDGQGSGELFF; CDR3 DNA: TGTGCCAGCAGTTGGGACGGACAGGGGTCCGGGGAGCTGTTTTTT
V gene: TRBV28; clone size: many; J gene: TRBJ2-5; D gene: .; CDR3 protein: CASSVDRQETQYF; CDR3 DNA: TGTGCCAGCAGTGTGGATAGACAAGAGACCCAGTACTTC
V gene: TRBV2; clone size: many; J gene: TRBJ2-5; D gene: TRBD1; CDR3 protein: CASSAHQGAAETQYF; CDR3 DNA: TGTGCCAGCAGTGCCCACCAGGGGGCCGCGGAGACCCAGTACTTC
V gene: TRBV5-6; clone size: many; J gene: TRBJ1-4; D gene: TRBD1; CDR3 protein: CASSLNGQGLKTNEKLFF; CDR3 DNA: TGTGCCAGCAGCCTGAACGGACAGGGACTGAAGACTAATGAAAAACTGTTTTTT
V gene: TRBV29-1; clone size: .; J gene: TRBJ2-3; D gene: .; CDR3 protein: CSVLGGTDTDTQYF; CDR3 DNA: TGCAGCGTCTTAGGCGGGACCGACACAGATACGCAGTATTTT
V gene: TRBV27; clone size: few; J gene: TRBJ2-7; D gene: .; CDR3 protein: CASTSLQPTSSYEQYF; CDR3 DNA: TGTGCCAGCACCTCCTTACAGCCTACTAGCTCCTACGAGCAGTACTTC
V gene: TRBV28; clone size: many; J gene: TRBJ2-7; D gene: TRBD1; CDR3 protein: CASRETGISYEQYF; CDR3 DNA: TGTGCCAGCAGAGAGACAGGGATCTCCTACGAGCAGTACTTC
V gene: TRBV3-1; clone size: many; J gene: TRBJ2-7; D gene: .; CDR3 protein: CASSQDGTEAFYEQYF; CDR3 DNA: TGTGCCAGCAGCCAAGATGGGACCGAAGCCTTCTACGAGCAGTACTTC
V gene: TRBV5-1; clone size: few; J gene: TRBJ2-7; D gene: .; CDR3 protein: CASSPSGQTSYEQYF; CDR3 DNA: TGCGCCAGCAGCCCTTCCGGACAGACTAGCTACGAGCAGTACTTC
V gene: TRBV28; clone size: many; J gene: TRBJ2-7; D gene: TRBD2; CDR3 protein: CASSRLAGLPREQYF; CDR3 DNA: TGTGCCAGCAGTAGGCTAGCGGGGCTACCTAGGGAGCAGTACTTC
V gene: TRBV7-6; clone size: .; J gene: TRBJ2-7; D gene: .; CDR3 protein: CASSKEGIMSYEQYF; CDR3 DNA: TGTGCCAGCAGCAAGGAGGGGATTATGTCCTACGAGCAGTACTTC